Included here is one T cell receptor beta chain sequence, with context. Its target is unknown. The data are from a study of blood T cells in healthy people across ages. PBMCs, at least 7 million per sample, were isolated. Germline assignment: CDR1 SGHTA and CDR2 FQGTGA. After removal of 6 bases from V and 5 bases from J, the junction contained 6 bases not matched to a gene. The CDR3 contains 14 residues. A second PCR of 7 to 11 cycles used a sample-barcoded 5' primer and a J-beta primer mix. One entry per CDR3 protein results from TCRdb running MiXCR on the 5' RACE reads. Counted here are some 920,000 distinct CDR3 sequences, around 54% occurring once; the ten biggest clones make up over 20%. Notes on the study in general: Long-lived and aged donors differed, with more naive CD4+ cells and higher diversity in the long-lived. One million T cells yielded diversity estimates that were considered underestimates. Measured against age, TCR beta diversity per million T cells decreased in a roughly linear manner.

V is TRBV7-3 and J is TRBJ2-5, with TRBD2 matching 10 bases. Material for sequencing was blood. The TCR originated in a woman aged 55 to 70 in good health. CDR3: CASRSSGSGETQYF. The DNA for the CDR3 is TGTGCCAGCAGGTCTAGCGGGAGTGGTGAGACCCAGTACTTC.